This TCR beta chain was obtained from a study of blood T cells in healthy people across ages (dated by TCRdb to the mid-2010s). For the study in its entirety: In model experiments, roughly one uniquely barcoded TCR beta cDNA molecule per two T cells was captured by template switching. Using deep sequencing normalized with unique cDNA molecular identifiers, the study measured how TCR beta repertoire diversity changes with age. The donors were split into four age groups: young (average 16 years), middle-aged (39), aged (more than 55) and long-lived (roughly 77). Donors of different ages were randomly distributed across sequencing lanes to avoid experimental bias. Two additional independent replicas of 1 million unique cDNA reads from the same blood draw were analyzed for two donors (one aged 18 to 29 and one aged 80 or older).

The library was built by means of 5' RACE. Sequenced using an Illumina HiSeq 2500. A second PCR of roughly 6 to 12 cycles was run with a J-beta primer mix and a sample-barcoded 5' primer. Each TCR beta cDNA molecule received a unique molecular identifier from a template-switch 5' adaptor carrying 12 random nucleotides. Each sample yielded at least 3 million CDR3-containing paired-end reads. The Mint cDNA synthesis kit, primed by a TRBC-specific oligonucleotide, was used to synthesize first-strand cDNA from all RNA. All cDNA was treated with uracil-DNA glycosylase and then went through a first 18-cycle PCR with the universal primers M1SS and BC2_uni_R. As for the authors' bioinformatics: For normalization, 1 million high-quality reads were randomly selected from each sample, with every read carrying a distinct molecular identifier. Instead of being binned into consensus sequences, reads with shared molecular identifiers were discarded. MiTCR, run with a Q25 quality threshold and the strictest error-elimination algorithm, handled CDR3 identification, clonotype clustering and error correction. A nonparametric unseen species model using Euler transformation provided a lower-bound estimate of total TCR beta diversity. TCRdb passed the public sequencing reads through fastp at Q25 and MiXCR, retaining productive beta sequences. One record per CDR3 amino acid sequence lists the most common genes and DNA. None of the V and J calls come from the authors' own analysis; TCRdb made them. Across this sample there are about 1,500,000 distinct CDR3 sequences, with 28% seen only once. The biggest ten clones account for about 8% of the sample.

Reading from cysteine to phenylalanine, the CDR3 counts 15 amino acids. Only the CDR3 part of the read is kept: 45 bases, read in frame from the first base. V and J lose 0 bases and 0 bases, and a span of 6 bases separates them. The germline V gene encodes CDR1 DFQATT and CDR2 SNEGSKA (reference sequence). The paper's findings and limits, for the study overall: The long-lived group showed more naive CD4+ T cells, fewer expanded clones and increased TCR diversity than the aged group, suggesting age selection. Observed TCR beta diversity per million T cells fell roughly linearly with age, and a significant reduction was already apparent by age around 36. Estimates of total diversity based on one million sequenced T cells were considered lower bounds and underestimates. Since profiling was done on bulk unsorted PBMCs, naive and antigen-experienced compartments could not be conclusively compared. Because donor CMV infection status was unknown, age-related changes in expanded clonotypes were potentially confounded. The percentage of naive T cells measured by flow cytometry correlated strongly with observed TCR beta diversity.

In this sample, this clonotype turned up a few times. The antigen it recognizes is unknown. No base-level quality is on record; no much larger clone is a single base apart. Donors were under 40 systemically healthy Caucasian individuals from Russia aged roughly 6 to 90 years. Each donor gave 8 to 10 milliliters of peripheral blood, collected into EDTA-treated Vacutainer tubes. PBMCs were isolated by Ficoll-Paque density-gradient centrifugation, with at least 6.5 million obtained per sample. Trizol reagent was used to extract total RNA from PBMCs, with at least 5.5 micrograms per sample. For every donor, flow cytometry on a PBMC aliquot measured the percentage of naive CD45RAhigh/CD27high T cells.

The sequence was obtained from a woman in her twenties or thirties in good health. The sample was blood. Rearrangement joined TRBV20-1 to TRBJ1-6; no D segment can be confidently identified. The sequenced DNA is TGCAGTGCTAGAGATCAGAGCTCCTATAATTCACCCCTCCACTTT. Its protein is CSARDQSSYNSPLHF.